The 13 T cell receptor beta chains below were found in one sample sequenced in a study of vaccination and CD4 T cells after COVID-19. Indicated treatment: roughly 11-day PBMC culture with coronavirus spike peptide pools or control peptides (ViraFEST assay). The assay that was used to sequence DNA from cultured CD4+ T cells was the Oncomine TCR Beta short-read assay. One entry per CDR3 protein, called by TCRdb with MiXCR from the PCR reads. The profile shows about 7,100 distinct CDR3 sequences, approximately 66% of them singletons. These TCRs are of unknown antigen specificity. Material for sequencing was CD4+ T cells from blood, cultured in vitro. The receptor set was obtained from a human donor who had recovered from COVID-19.

The V and J genes are TRBV6-1 and TRBJ2-7; 10 bases match TRBD2. The CDR3 runs 14 residues. The junction had 5 bases not matched to a gene; V was cut back by 7 bases and J by 2 bases. Germline CDR1 is MNHNS and CDR2 is SASEGT. The DNA of the CDR3 is TGTGCCAGCAACAGACTAGCGGGCACCTACGAGCAGTACTTC. This gives the protein CASNRLAGTYEQYF.

Only a few counts were recorded for this clonotype. This chain joins TRBV27 and TRBJ2-1; D unclear. This CDR3 has 11 amino acids. Germline loops: CDR1 MNHEY, CDR2 SMNVEV (reference sequence). V was shortened by 5 bases and J by 12 bases, with 11 bases between the two germline ends. The CDR3, as DNA: TGTGCCAGCAGTGATAATGAGTGGCAGTTCTTC. Its protein product is CASSDNEWQFF.

This clonotype occurred a few times. The gene calls are TRBV6-2 or TRBV6-3 and TRBJ1-2, with 11 positions matching TRBD1. CDR1 and CDR2 from the germline V gene are MNHEY and SVGEGT. V lost 2 bases and J lost 4; bases outside the gene matches: 6. This CDR3 has 16 amino acids. The CDR3 nucleotides are TGTGCCAGCAGTTACGTACGGACAGGGGGCGGCTATGGCTACACCTTC. This encodes CASSYVRTGGGYGYTF.

The V gene is TRBV20-1, the J gene TRBJ2-3, with 8 bases aligning to TRBD1. The CDR3 contains 13 residues. Germline CDR1 DFQATT, CDR2 SNEGSKA (reference sequence). Losses at the gene ends were 3 bases for V and 5 bases for J; bases not matched to a gene: 4. The CDR3 nucleotides are TGCAGTGCTAGGACAGGGGCACAAGATACGCAGTATTTT. Amino acid sequence: CSARTGAQDTQYF.

V is TRBV5-4 and J is TRBJ2-3, with 9 positions matching TRBD2. The CDR3 loop spans 16 amino acids. V trimming: 0 bases; J trimming: 4 bases; junction bases outside the gene matches: 6. CDR1 and CDR2 (germline): SGHNT, YYREEE (reference sequence). This chain's CDR3 is CASSLGVSGGADTQYF. DNA for the CDR3: TGTGCCAGCAGCTTGGGGGTTAGCGGGGGAGCAGATACGCAGTATTTT. The full variable domain, its missing parts supplied by reference TRBV5-4 and TRBJ2-3, is ETGVTQSPTHLIKTRGQQVTLRCSSQSGHNTVSWYQQALGQGPQFIFQYYREEENGRGNFPPRFSGLQFPNYSSELNVNALELDDSALYLCASSLGVSGGADTQYFGPGTRLTVL.

V usage is TRBV27 and J usage is TRBJ2-2; D might be TRBD2 (6 bases). There are 15 residues in the CDR3. In germline, CDR1 is MNHEY, CDR2 SMNVEV (reference sequence). Trimming cost V 2 bases and J 2 bases, with 9 bases left between them. The CDR3 is CASSLKGLNTGELFF. Written as DNA, the CDR3 is TGTGCCAGCAGTTTAAAGGGACTCAACACCGGGGAGCTGTTTTTT.

The V gene is TRBV6-1, the J gene TRBJ2-3; D is tentatively TRBD1 or TRBD2 (5 bases each). V was shortened by 9 bases and J by 0 bases, with 25 bases between the two germline ends. The germline V gene encodes CDR1 MNHNS and CDR2 SASEGT. The CDR3 runs 18 residues. The DNA of the CDR3 is TGTGCCAGTCTAAGGAAGCCGGGACGGACGTCTAGCACAGATACGCAGTATTTT. Protein product: CASLRKPGRTSSTDTQYF.

This chain joins TRBV6-4 and TRBJ2-7; 8 bases map to TRBD1. The V gene end was trimmed by 2 bases and the J gene end by 5 bases; junction bases not matched to a gene: 8. The CDR3 is 15 residues long. CDR1 and CDR2 from the germline V gene are MRHNA and SNTAGT. For the CDR3, the DNA is TGTGCCAGCAGTGACCAATCAGGGGGCGGGGACGAGCAGTACTTC. Amino acid sequence: CASSDQSGGGDEQYF.

The rearrangement uses TRBV10-1 and TRBJ2-7; D is perhaps TRBD1 or TRBD2 (5 bases each). The CDR3 sequence is 14 residues long. Germline V gene data show CDR1 as WNHNN and CDR2 as SYGVQD (reference sequence). Trimming removed 4 bases from V and 5 bases from J, with 15 bases in between. For the CDR3, the DNA is TGCGCCAGCAGTGGGGGACGCTTGCAGAACGAGCAGTACTTC. Protein product: CASSGGRLQNEQYF.

The chain joins TRBV7-9 to TRBJ2-7; 9 positions agree with TRBD2. The CDR3 has 17 amino acids. Looked up from germline, CDR1 is SEHNR and CDR2 is FQNEAQ (reference sequence). V trimming: 0 bases; J trimming: 0 bases; junction bases outside the gene matches: 6. The CDR3 reads CASSLARTSGLSYEQYF. CDR3 DNA sequence: TGTGCCAGCAGCTTAGCGCGAACTAGCGGGCTCTCCTACGAGCAGTACTTC.

V and J are TRBV27 and TRBJ2-7, with TRBD2 matching over 8 bases. CDR1 is MNHEY, CDR2 SMNVEV, per germline (reference sequence). The V segment lost 2 bases and the J segment 6 bases; nucleotides outside the gene matches: 6. The length of the CDR3 is 14 residues. CDR3 bases: TGTGCCAGCAGTTTACTAGCGGGTAATGGCGAGCAGTACTTC. Translated, it gives CASSLLAGNGEQYF.

The chain joins TRBV6-5 to TRBJ2-5; weak D call: TRBD1 (6 bases). Germline V gene sequence: CDR1 MNHEY, CDR2 SVGAGI. V lost 2 bases, J lost 2 bases, and 6 bases lay in between. This CDR3 has 13 residues. CDR3 sequence (DNA): TGTGCCAGCAGTTACGGACAGCAAGAGACCCAGTACTTC. Its protein product is CASSYGQQETQYF.

The chain uses TRBV11-2 and TRBJ2-3; D possibly matches TRBD1 or TRBD2 (6 bases each). The germline CDR1 and CDR2 sequences are SGHAT and FQNNGV. CDR3 length equals 14 residues. The V gene lost 1 base and the J gene lost 4 bases, with 9 bases spanning the gap. CDR3 DNA: TGTGCCAGCAGCTTAGTGGGGGGCCCAGATACGCAGTATTTT. Translated, it gives CASSLVGGPDTQYF.